A single sample gave rise to the 9 T cell receptor beta chains below, sequenced in a study of cytomegalovirus exposure and HLA in healthy donors. In the PCR, 60 Vbeta and 13 Jbeta primers were used. The table came from immunoSEQ multiplex PCR; TCRdb's copy has only in-frame clones and leaves some out. The sample contains approximately 210,000 clones, roughly 80% of which appear only once. Material: PBMCs. Source of these receptors: a woman aged 25 to 45 in good health and CMV-seropositive.

This clone appeared a few times. This rearrangement joins TRBV19 to TRBJ2-1, with TRBD1 matching over 11 bases. CDR1 is LNHDA and CDR2 is SQIVND in the germline V gene (reference sequence). The CDR3 has 16 amino acids. The ends lost 4 bases at V and 4 bases at J; junction bases unmatched: 6. The CDR3 reads CASSNQGQGGYNEQFF. CDR3 bases: TGTGCCAGTAGTAACCAGGGACAGGGGGGGTACAATGAGCAGTTCTTC.

The chain is built from TRBV4-2 and TRBJ2-7, with D perhaps TRBD1 (5 bases). The CDR3 is 13 residues long. V lost 4 bases and J lost 9, with 16 bases in between. Germline CDR1 LGHNA, CDR2 YNFKEQ. The CDR3 reads CASSLIEKGAQYF. Written as DNA, the CDR3 is TGTGCCAGCAGCCTCATTGAAAAAGGGGCGCAGTACTTC.

This clone has only one observation. The chain links TRBV20-1 to TRBJ2-5; D is perhaps TRBD1 (6 bases). Deletions cut 6 bases from V and 5 bases from J, with 10 bases between. The CDR3 is made up of 11 amino acids. The germline CDR1 and CDR2 sequences are DFQATT and SNEGSKA (reference sequence). In nucleotides, the CDR3 is TGCAGTGCGCACAGGGTGGAGACCCAGTACTTC. Its protein is CSAHRVETQYF.

This sequence joins TRBV7-2 and TRBJ2-3; 13 bases are a match to TRBD2. Germline V gene data show CDR1 as SGHTA and CDR2 as FQGNSA. The CDR3 has 18 amino acids. The V and J ends lost 5 bases and 0 bases, in that order; junction bases with no gene match: 8. The CDR3 nucleotides are TGTGCCAGCAGCCCGGGGACTAGCGGGGCCCGCAGCACAGATACGCAGTATTTT. Encoded protein: CASSPGTSGARSTDTQYF.

The genes are TRBV4-2 and TRBJ1-2, with 9 bases lining up with TRBD1. The CDR3 extends over 15 amino acids. V was clipped by 1 base and J by 5 bases; unmatched bases: 5. CDR1 is LGHNA and CDR2 is YNFKEQ in the germline V gene. The CDR3 DNA is TGTGCCAGCAGCCAAGTCGAAGGACAGGGGTATGGCTACACCTTC. It is translated as CASSQVEGQGYGYTF.

The chain links TRBV27 to TRBJ1-1, with a possible D match to TRBD1 (6 bases). V lost 5 bases, J lost 9 bases, and 13 bases lay in between. The CDR3 consists of 12 residues. Germline V lookup: CDR1 MNHEY, CDR2 SMNVEV (reference sequence). The DNA of the CDR3 is TGTGCCAGCAGTGACAGGCTGGGCAAAGCTTTCTTT. Amino acids: CASSDRLGKAFF.

The chain's CDR3 is CASSPGGNRVSAEAFF. The CDR3 coding sequence is TGTGCCAGCAGCCCAGGTGGAAATCGCGTTTCCGCTGAAGCTTTCTTT. The chain combines TRBV7-2 with TRBJ1-1; D is unresolved. There are 16 residues in the CDR3. Germline V gene lookup returns CDR1 SGHTA and CDR2 FQGNSA. Trimming removed 5 bases at V and 6 bases at J, with 22 bases between.

There are a few counts of this clone. The rearrangement uses TRBV27 and TRBJ2-1; 8 nucleotides match TRBD2. Trimming at V came to 4 bases and at J to 0 bases, leaving 5 bases not matched to a gene. The CDR3 is 16 amino acids. Looked up from germline, CDR1 is MNHEY and CDR2 is SMNVEV (reference sequence). This chain's CDR3 is CASSSTSGRSYNEQFF. CDR3 DNA: TGTGCCAGCAGTTCTACTAGCGGACGCTCCTACAATGAGCAGTTCTTC.

V is TRBV6-5 and J is TRBJ2-3; TRBD2 is a possible D gene (6 bases). CDR1 and CDR2 (germline): MNHEY, SVGAGI. V dropped 2 bases and J dropped 4 bases, with 16 bases sitting between them. This CDR3 comprises 16 residues. CDR3 protein: CASSYELAGLADTQYF. The CDR3 region has the DNA TGTGCCAGCAGTTACGAACTAGCCGGCCTCGCAGATACGCAGTATTTT.